One sample yielded the 4 T cell receptor beta chains listed below, sequenced in a study of OX40 agonist ivuxolimab in advanced cancers. Only in-frame clones appear in the TCRdb table, and some are missing; sequencing was by immunoSEQ multiplex PCR. The data contain about 65,000 clones, about nine tenths of them seen just once; the ten biggest clones take up approximately 0.4%. The source was CD4+ or CD8+ T cells sorted from blood, collected in a trial of the OX40 agonist ivuxolimab. These receptors all come from an adult with an advanced solid tumor such as melanoma, head and neck, liver or kidney cancer.

This chain uses TRBV7-9 with TRBJ1-2, with 9 bases identical to TRBD1. The CDR3 extends over 15 amino acids. Germline values: CDR1 SEHNR, CDR2 FQNEAQ (reference sequence). The J segment lost 5 bases and the V segment lost 5 bases, leaving 9 bases of the junction unmatched. This chain's CDR3 is CASSRGQGGRYGYTF. CDR3 bases: TGTGCCAGCAGCCGGGGACAGGGTGGTCGGTATGGCTACACCTTC.

This chain connects TRBV29-1 to TRBJ2-1; TRBD2 agrees at 10 bases. Per germline, CDR1 SQVTM and CDR2 ANQGSEA. CDR3 length: 19 residues. V lost 7 bases to trimming and J lost 0 bases; unmatched junction nucleotides: 18. CDR3 protein: CSAHTSSGGYGGSYNEQFF. CDR3 DNA sequence: TGCAGCGCCCACACCTCTAGCGGGGGATATGGAGGCTCCTACAATGAGCAGTTCTTC.

V gene TRBV19 combines with J gene TRBJ2-2, with a possible D match to TRBD2 (6 bases). V lost 5 bases, J lost 1 base, and 20 bases lay in between. Germline V gene lookup returns CDR1 LNHDA and CDR2 SQIVND (reference sequence). This CDR3 has 18 residues. Here the CDR3 reads CASSENKGTRKNTGELFF. The CDR3 coding sequence is TGTGCCAGTAGTGAAAATAAGGGGACTCGTAAGAACACCGGGGAGCTGTTTTTT.

The gene calls are TRBV7-7 and TRBJ2-3, with 7 nucleotides matching TRBD1. Germline V lookup: CDR1 SSHAT, CDR2 FNYEAQ (reference sequence). V trimming: 1 base; J trimming: 0 bases; junction bases outside the gene matches: 7. This CDR3 region has 17 residues. CDR3 in DNA: TGTGCCAGCAGCTTAGGGGCAGGGGGAAGTAGCACAGATACGCAGTATTTT. Protein sequence: CASSLGAGGSSTDTQYF.